This is a list of T cell receptor beta chains from one sample in a study of T cells in Graves' hyperthyroidism and ophthalmopathy. TCRdb used MiXCR to reprocess the multiplex PCR reads, holding one entry per CDR3 protein. Of 450,000 to 700,000 distinct CDR3 sequences in the sample, about 43% were seen once. What was sequenced was peripheral blood or thyroid tissue (not recorded which). The receptors were gathered from an adult woman with Graves' disease, either hyperthyroidism or ophthalmopathy (not recorded which). CDR3s include the opening cysteine and the closing phenylalanine or tryptophan. The D gene is left open where the match is weak. Size tells how often a clone was seen (once, few, many) or the class of an expanded clone, and some rows leave it out.

V gene	D gene	J gene	clone size	CDR3 DNA	CDR3 protein
TRBV20-1	.	TRBJ2-7	many	TGCAGTGCTAGAGAAGGTCGCAGATCCTACGAGCAGTACTTC	CSAREGRRSYEQYF
TRBV28	TRBD1	TRBJ2-2	many	TGTGCCAGCAGACGAGGACAGGGAGAAACCGGGGAGCTGTTTTTT	CASRRGQGETGELFF
TRBV13	.	TRBJ1-1	many	TGTGCCAGCAGCGATTGGACCCTACGTGAAGCTTTCTTT	CASSDWTLREAFF
TRBV5-1	.	TRBJ1-5	.	TGCGCCAGCAGCTTGGGACCGGCTTCCGCAGGGAGTAATCAGCCCCAGCATTTT	CASSLGPASAGSNQPQHF
TRBV10-2	TRBD1	TRBJ2-5	.	TGTGCCAGCAGTCTTTCCCCGGGACAGGGCGGGGAGACCCAGTACTTC	CASSLSPGQGGETQYF
TRBV20-1	.	TRBJ1-1	.	TGCAGTGCTAGACCTACAGGTGAAGCTTTCTTT	CSARPTGEAFF
TRBV27	.	TRBJ2-7	few	TGTGCCAGCAGGCGGGACACCTCCTACGAGCAGTACTTC	CASRRDTSYEQYF
TRBV10-3	.	TRBJ1-4	.	TGTGCCATCAGTGAGTCCGGGGTTCTTAATGAAAAACTGTTTTTT	CAISESGVLNEKLFF
TRBV7-2	.	TRBJ2-7	.	TGTGCCAGCAGTGGTGGACCGGTCTACGAGCAGTACTTC	CASSGGPVYEQYF
TRBV5-1	.	TRBJ2-7	.	TGCGCCAGCAGCTTGAAACCGATAGCCTACGAGCAGTACTTC	CASSLKPIAYEQYF
TRBV15	.	TRBJ2-7	.	TGTGCCACCAGCAGCAACAGGGACACGGCCTACGAGCAGTACTTC	CATSSNRDTAYEQYF
TRBV6-5	TRBD1	TRBJ1-2	few	TGTGCCAGCAGTTACGCCGGGACAGACTATGGCTACACCTTC	CASSYAGTDYGYTF